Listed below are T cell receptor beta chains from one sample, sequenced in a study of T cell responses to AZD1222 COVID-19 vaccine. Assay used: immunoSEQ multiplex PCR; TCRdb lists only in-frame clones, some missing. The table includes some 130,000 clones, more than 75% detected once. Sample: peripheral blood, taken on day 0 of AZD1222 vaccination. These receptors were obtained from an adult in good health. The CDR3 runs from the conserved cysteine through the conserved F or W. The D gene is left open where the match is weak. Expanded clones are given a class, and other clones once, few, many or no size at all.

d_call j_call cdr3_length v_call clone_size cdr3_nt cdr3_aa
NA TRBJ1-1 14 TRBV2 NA TGTGCCAGCAGTAACACTCGGCAGGGCACTGAAGCTTTCTTT CASSNTRQGTEAFF
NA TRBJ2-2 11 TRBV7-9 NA TGTGCCAGCAGCTGGGCCGGGGAGCTGTTTTTT CASSWAGELFF
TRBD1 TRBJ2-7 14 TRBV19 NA TGTGCCAGTAGTACGGACAGGGCGACCTACGAGCAGTACTTC CASSTDRATYEQYF
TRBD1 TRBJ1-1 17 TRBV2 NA TGTGCCAGCACCAACCTAAGACAGGGGGCGCGCAACACTGAAGCTTTCTTT CASTNLRQGARNTEAFF
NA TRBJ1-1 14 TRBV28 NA TGTGCCAGCAACATTGGATCAGGGGTAATTGAAGCTTTCTTT CASNIGSGVIEAFF
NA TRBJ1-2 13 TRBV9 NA TGTGCCAGCACCCAGACAGCAAACTATGGCTACACCTTC CASTQTANYGYTF
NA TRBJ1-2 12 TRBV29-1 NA TGCAGCGTTGAAGATCTCGGCGGTCAGCCGGAATTC CSVEDLGGQPEF
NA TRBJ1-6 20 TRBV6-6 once TGTGCCAGCACCTACAACCCGGGAGGAATCGAGGCCTCCTATAATTCACCCCTCCACTTT CASTYNPGGIEASYNSPLHF
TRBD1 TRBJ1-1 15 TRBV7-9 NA TGTGCCAGCAGCCCCCCCGGGACAGGGGCGGCTGAAGCTTTCTTT CASSPPGTGAAEAFF
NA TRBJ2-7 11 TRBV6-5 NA TGTGCCAGCAGTTACCAAGGCGAGCAGTACTTC CASSYQGEQYF
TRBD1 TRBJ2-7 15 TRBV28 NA TGTGCCACCACTGTTGGACAGGGGGTGTCCTACGAGCAGTACTTC CATTVGQGVSYEQYF
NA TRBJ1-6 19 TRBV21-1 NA TGTGCCAGCAGCGTCTTGCCGGGACAGGATAAATCAGAGAATTCACCCCTCCACTTT CASSVLPGQDKSENSPLHF
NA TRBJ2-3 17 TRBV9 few TGTGCCAGCAGCACCCCTCGAACAGGTACCCACACAGATACGCAGTATTTT CASSTPRTGTHTDTQYF
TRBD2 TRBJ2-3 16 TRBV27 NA TGTGCCAGCAGTAAGGCCGGGACTAGCACCACAGATACGCAGTATTTT CASSKAGTSTTDTQYF
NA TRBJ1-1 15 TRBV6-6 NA TGTGCCAGCAGTTACGTGCCGGGAATGAACACTGAAGCTTTCTTT CASSYVPGMNTEAFF
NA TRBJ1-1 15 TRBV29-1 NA TGCAGCGTTGCCGGAAATCTCAGGGCCCACACTGAAGCTTTCTTT CSVAGNLRAHTEAFF
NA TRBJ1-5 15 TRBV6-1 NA TGTGCCAGCACCCCAATCGACGGTCTGATCCAGCCCCAGCATTTT CASTPIDGLIQPQHF
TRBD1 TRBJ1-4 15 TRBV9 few TGTGCCAGCAGCACAACAGGGGGCGCAAATGAAAAACTGTTTTTT CASSTTGGANEKLFF
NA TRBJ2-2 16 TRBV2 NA TGTGCCAGCAGGGGGACCGTGTCAAGCAACACCGGGGAGCTGTTTTTT CASRGTVSSNTGELFF
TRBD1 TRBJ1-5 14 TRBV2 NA TGTGCCAGCACCCGAGGACAGGGTGATCAGCCCCAGCATTTT CASTRGQGDQPQHF
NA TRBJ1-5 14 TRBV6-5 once TGTGCCAGCAGTTTTCAGGGGAGCAATCAGCCCCAGCATTTT CASSFQGSNQPQHF
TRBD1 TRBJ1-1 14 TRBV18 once TGTGCCAGCTCACCCTCCCAGGGGGTCACTGAAGCTTTCTTT CASSPSQGVTEAFF
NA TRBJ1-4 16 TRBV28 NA TGTGCCAGCATTACCCCCAGACTCGCAACTAATGAAAAACTGTTTTTT CASITPRLATNEKLFF
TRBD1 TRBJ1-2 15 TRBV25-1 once TGTGCCAGCAGTTCGTGGGACAGGGGGGGGGATGGCTACACCTTC CASSSWDRGGDGYTF
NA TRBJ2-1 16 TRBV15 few TGTGCCACCAGCAGGGGGGACTTTAGGTTCAATGATGAGCAGTTCTTC CATSRGDFRFNDEQFF
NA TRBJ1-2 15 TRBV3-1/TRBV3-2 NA TGTGCCAGCAGGCTGTCTACGAGAAACCTTTATGGCTACACCTTC CASRLSTRNLYGYTF
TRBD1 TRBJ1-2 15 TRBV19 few TGTGCCAGTAGTATACCCGCGGGACAGGGGTATGGCTACACCTTC CASSIPAGQGYGYTF
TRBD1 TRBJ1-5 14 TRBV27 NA TGTGCCAGCAGTTTGGACAGGTCGACTCAGCCCCAGCATTTT CASSLDRSTQPQHF
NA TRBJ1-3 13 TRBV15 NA TGTGCCACCACTCAGAGCTCTGGAAACACCATATATTTT CATTQSSGNTIYF
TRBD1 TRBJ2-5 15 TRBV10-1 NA TGCGCCAGCAGTGTAGGGGGCCTGTACCAAGAGACCCAGTACTTC CASSVGGLYQETQYF
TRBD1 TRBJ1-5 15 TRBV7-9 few TGTGCCAGCAGCCGTGGGACAGAACCCAATCAGCCCCAGCATTTT CASSRGTEPNQPQHF
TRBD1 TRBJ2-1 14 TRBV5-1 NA TGCGCCAGCAGCTTGTCCGGGACAGTCAATGAGCAGTTCTTC CASSLSGTVNEQFF
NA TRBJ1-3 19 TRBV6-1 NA TGTGCCAGCAGTGATCCCTTCAAAGGACCGCTCGCCTCTGGAAACACCATATATTTT CASSDPFKGPLASGNTIYF